This T cell receptor (beta chain) was profiled in a study of cytomegalovirus exposure and HLA in healthy donors. Overall study context: Within the Caucasian-associated ancestry cluster were around four fifths of the roughly 400 genotyped donors.

Trimming took 5 bases from V and 4 from J, leaving 2 bases between them. The germline CDR1 and CDR2 sequences are SGHVS and FQNEAQ. The length of the CDR3 is 10 residues. Notes on this clone: Its cognate antigen is unknown.

Each donor's status was that of a healthy bone marrow donor. With 60 Vbeta and 13 Jbeta primers, the PCR was carried out. Profiling relied on immunoSEQ multiplex PCR, and the TCRdb table lists in-frame clones only, not all of them. The listing contains 40,000 to 60,000 clones. Study-level findings and limits: Immune exposure was documented only through CMV serostatus. According to a later analysis, most TCR beta chains associated with CMV appeared HLA-restricted.

The TCR was taken from a male donor in good health and CMV-seropositive. The chain combines TRBV7-8 with TRBJ2-5; the D is unclear. The material sequenced was PBMCs. The CDR3 DNA reads as TGTGCCAGCAGCCTAGAGACCCAGTACTTC. Translating gives CASSLETQYF.